These 24 T cell receptor beta chains came from one sample sequenced in a study of blood T cell repertoires in COVID-19. The data were produced by immunoSEQ multiplex PCR, yet TCRdb's version contains in-frame clones alone and is incomplete. Seen here are over 30,000 clones, more than 70% observed once, and the top ten hold 16%. The sequenced sample consisted of peripheral blood. Receptor source: a human donor in a cohort sampled during active COVID-19.

The chain recombines TRBV2 with TRBJ1-2; 9 positions match TRBD1. Germline V gives CDR1 SNHLY, CDR2 FYNNEI. The CDR3 contains 15 residues. The V and J ends lost 4 bases and 4 bases, in that order; junction bases with no gene match: 7. The CDR3 coding sequence is TGTGCCAGCAGTGGGACAGGGGAAGTGGCCTATGGCTACACCTTC. Translation: CASSGTGEVAYGYTF.

The V and J genes are TRBV29-1 and TRBJ2-5; D perhaps matches TRBD2 (5 bases). Between the trimmed V and J ends, which lost 4 bases and 4 bases, there was a span of 22 bases. Germline CDR1 SQVTM, CDR2 ANQGSEA. This CDR3 has 16 residues. The CDR3 bases are TGCAGCGTTGTTGGTGGGAGAGCGCAACGTCCAGAGACCCAGTACTTC. This gives the protein CSVVGGRAQRPETQYF.

The rearrangement uses TRBV19 and TRBJ2-2; TRBD1 agrees at 9 bases. The germline CDR1 and CDR2 sequences are LNHDA and SQIVND (reference sequence). V was clipped by 8 bases and J by 4 bases; unmatched bases: 5. The CDR3 contains 14 residues. The CDR3 sequence is CASSQGAGTGELFF. The CDR3 DNA reads TGTGCCAGTTCACAGGGGGCCGGCACCGGGGAGCTGTTTTTT.

The CDR3, as DNA: TGTGCCAGCTCGAGGACAGGGGAGGGAAACACCATATATTTT. It translates to CASSRTGEGNTIYF. The chain uses TRBV6-5 and TRBJ1-3; 9 bases are a match to TRBD1. V shed 8 bases and J 4 bases; nucleotides not matched to a gene: 6. From germline, CDR1 is MNHEY and CDR2 SVGAGI. The CDR3 totals 14 residues.

The gene calls are TRBV18 and TRBJ1-1; possible D gene TRBD1, 6 bases. Germline lookup yields CDR1 KGHSH and CDR2 LQKENI. The CDR3 spans 13 residues. The V and J ends lost 4 bases and 7 bases respectively, with 13 bases between them. CDR3 residues: CASSRTRQVEAFF. CDR3 in DNA: TGTGCCAGCTCACGAACTAGACAGGTTGAAGCTTTCTTT. The variable domain in full, completed from reference TRBV18 and TRBJ1-1, reads NAGVMQNPRHLVRRRGQEARLRCSPMKGHSHVYWYRQLPEEGLKFMVYLQKENIIDESGMPKERFSAEFPKEGPSILRIQQVVRGDSAAYFCASSRTRQVEAFFGQGTRLTVV.

The CDR3 nucleotides read TGCGCCAGCAGGGGGACAGGAGGATTGCGTGGGGCCAACGTCCTGACTTTC. Its translation is CASRGTGGLRGANVLTF. V and J are TRBV5-1 and TRBJ2-6; 8 bases map to TRBD1. There are 17 residues in the CDR3. The ends lost 5 bases at V and 3 bases at J; junction bases unmatched: 10. The germline gives CDR1 SGHRS, CDR2 YFSETQ.

For this clone: The CDR3 does not close with the conserved phenylalanine or tryptophan, likely indicating a read error. No DNA is shown, since the ends of the CDR3 on it are uncertain; the CDR3 is the one TCRdb lists. This sequence joins TRBV11-2 and TRBJ2-7; TRBD1, the D gene given by the table, was not confirmed from the DNA. Looked up from germline, CDR1 is SGHAT and CDR2 is FQNNGV. Inclusive of both ends, the CDR3 amounts to 14 amino acids. This chain's CDR3 is CASSSVLQGTEPSL.

The rearrangement joins TRBV4-3 to TRBJ2-3; TRBD1 matches at 11 bases. The V and J ends lost 1 base and 7 bases, in that order; junction bases with no gene match: 7. The germline V gene has CDR1 LGHNA and CDR2 YSLEER. There are 16 residues in the CDR3. CDR3 sequence reads: CASSQALGQGAYTQYF. The CDR3 DNA sequence: TGCGCCAGCAGCCAAGCTTTAGGACAGGGGGCCTATACGCAGTATTTT.

This clone occurred a few times. V is TRBV4-2 and J is TRBJ1-2; maybe TRBD1 (6 bases). Germline CDR1 LGHNA, CDR2 YNFKEQ. The CDR3 consists of 14 residues. The ends were cut back, 4 bases at V and 7 bases at J, with 16 bases in the middle. CDR3 in amino acids: CASSPSQGPGGYTF. The CDR3 DNA is TGTGCCAGCAGCCCAAGTCAGGGGCCTGGTGGCTACACCTTC.

The CDR3 nucleotides read TGTGCCAGCAGTTTTGGGGCCAATGAGCAGTTCTTC. Translation gives CASSFGANEQFF. The chain carries TRBV27 and TRBJ2-1; tentative D call: TRBD1 (5 bases). The CDR3 consists of 12 residues. The V end was cut by 3 bases, the J end by 6 bases, with 6 bases between. Germline CDR1 reads MNHEY; CDR2 reads SMNVEV (reference sequence).

The chain links TRBV3-1 (or the pseudogene TRBV3-2) to TRBJ2-3; no reliable D call. This CDR3 comprises 17 residues. Germline CDR1 reads LGHDT; CDR2 reads YNNKEL (reference sequence). Trimming took off 1 base at V and 5 bases at J, with 19 bases between the two ends. The CDR3 reads CASSQGPTLKRGDTQYF. In DNA form, the CDR3 reads TGTGCCAGCAGCCAAGGCCCCACCTTAAAAAGAGGAGATACGCAGTATTTT.

The chain employs TRBV18 and TRBJ1-1, with 9 bases matching TRBD1. The germline V gene has CDR1 KGHSH and CDR2 LQKENI. The CDR3 loop spans 17 amino acids. The V gene end was trimmed by 3 bases and the J gene end by 3 bases; junction bases not matched to a gene: 11. The DNA for the CDR3 is TGTGCCAGCTCACCGTGGGGACAGGGAAAAAAGGACACTGAAGCTTTCTTT. Protein sequence: CASSPWGQGKKDTEAFF.

A single count supports this clone. The chain employs TRBV6-5 and TRBJ2-7, with D perhaps matching TRBD2 (5 bases). The CDR3 runs 14 residues. Germline values: CDR1 MNHEY, CDR2 SVGAGI. V lost 2 bases to trimming and J lost 1 base, with 9 bases between them. For the CDR3, the DNA is TGTGCCAGCAGTTACGGGCGCGGGTCCTACGAGCAGTACTTC. Translation gives CASSYGRGSYEQYF.

This clone came up once. The rearrangement uses TRBV5-5 and TRBJ1-1; D remains unclear. Germline CDR1 and CDR2: SGHKS and YYEKEE (reference sequence). The CDR3 totals 12 residues. V was clipped by 1 base and J by 4 bases, with 5 bases between them. In DNA, the CDR3 is TGTGCCAGCAGCTTGTATCTCACTGAAGCTTTCTTT. This translates into CASSLYLTEAFF.

This clone was observed a few times. The rearrangement joins TRBV6-5 to TRBJ2-1; the match to TRBD1 covers 9 bases. The CDR3 spans 15 residues. V lost 2 bases, J lost 7 bases, and 6 bases stayed unmatched. Germline V gives CDR1 MNHEY, CDR2 SVGAGI. The CDR3 DNA is TGTGCCAGCAGTTACGCGGGACAGGGAGGGAATGAGCAGTTCTTC. This codes for CASSYAGQGGNEQFF.

The chain uses TRBV12-3 or TRBV12-4 and TRBJ2-3; D possibly corresponds to TRBD1 (5 bases). The CDR3 spans 12 residues. The V gene lost 6 bases and the J gene lost 4 bases, with 8 bases spanning the gap. DNA for the CDR3: TGTGCCAGCAGGGGGCGCGCAGATACGCAGTATTTT. The encoded protein is CASRGRADTQYF.

The rearrangement uses TRBV7-6 and TRBJ2-2, with 7 bases lining up with TRBD1. The V segment lost 5 bases and the J segment 4 bases; nucleotides outside the gene matches: 7. Germline V gene lookup returns CDR1 SGHVS and CDR2 FNYEAQ. This CDR3 has 15 amino acids. The CDR3 here is CASSRARQGTGELFF. The DNA for the CDR3 is TGTGCCAGCAGCCGTGCTCGACAGGGCACCGGGGAGCTGTTTTTT.

This chain joins TRBV4-1 and TRBJ2-3, with TRBD2 matching 14 bases. V shed 3 bases, J shed 3 bases, and the junction held 14 bases outside the gene matches. The germline gives CDR1 MGHRA, CDR2 YSYEKL. The CDR3 runs 20 residues. This chain's CDR3 is CASSHITGTSGGRRTDTQYF. The CDR3 DNA follows: TGCGCCAGCAGCCATATTACCGGGACTAGCGGGGGAAGGAGAACAGATACGCAGTATTTT.

The chain combines TRBV5-4 with TRBJ2-3; the match to TRBD1 covers 12 bases. V dropped 4 bases and J dropped 1; count of bases not matched to a gene: 4. The CDR3 has 16 amino acids. Germline-derived CDR1 and CDR2 are SGHNT and YYREEE (reference sequence). The CDR3 coding sequence is TGTGCCAGCAGCAAGGGACAGGGGGCTGGCACAGATACGCAGTATTTT. It translates to CASSKGQGAGTDTQYF.

This chain joins TRBV7-3 and TRBJ2-1, with 9 bases matching TRBD2. V lost 2 bases to trimming and J lost 6 bases; unmatched junction nucleotides: 2. The CDR3 has 14 residues. Germline V CDR1 and CDR2: SGHTA, FQGTGA. CDR3 DNA: TGTGCCAGCAGCTTAGCGGGAGGGGTCAATGAGCAGTTCTTC. Protein sequence: CASSLAGGVNEQFF.

The chain links TRBV24-1 to TRBJ2-3, with 11 bases that match TRBD2. With V trimmed by 0 bases and J by 3 bases, 7 bases remained unmatched. This CDR3 comprises 18 residues. Germline values: CDR1 KGHDR, CDR2 SFDVKD. The CDR3: CATSDLGGGTSGTDTQYF. CDR3 DNA sequence: TGTGCCACCAGTGATTTGGGTGGGGGGACTAGCGGAACAGATACGCAGTATTTT.

This chain connects TRBV7-3 to TRBJ2-1; 9 bases line up with TRBD2. Germline V gene sequence: CDR1 SGHTA, CDR2 FQGTGA. CDR3 length equals 15 residues. V was clipped by 3 bases and J by 5 bases; unmatched bases: 5. The CDR3 sequence is CASSFGLAKNNEQFF. The CDR3 nucleotides read TGTGCCAGCAGCTTTGGACTAGCGAAGAACAATGAGCAGTTCTTC.

The V gene is TRBV28, the J gene TRBJ1-2; TRBD1 might be the D (6 bases). The CDR3 consists of 15 residues. CDR1 and CDR2 (germline): MDHEN, SYDVKM. Trimming took off 6 bases at V and 3 bases at J, with 17 bases between the two ends. The CDR3 sequence: CASSAGGALYYGYTF. CDR3 coding DNA: TGTGCCAGCAGCGCGGGGGGCGCGCTTTACTATGGCTACACCTTC.

This chain uses TRBV18 with TRBJ1-1; 12 nucleotides align to TRBD1. The CDR3 contains 16 residues. The germline V gene encodes CDR1 KGHSH and CDR2 LQKENI. The junction had 9 bases not matched to a gene; V was cut back by 3 bases and J by 7 bases. The CDR3 nucleotides read TGTGCCAGCTCACCCAACCCGGGACAGGGGGCTGGTGAAGCTTTCTTT. As protein: CASSPNPGQGAGEAFF.